This T cell receptor (beta chain) was observed in a study of cytomegalovirus exposure and HLA in healthy donors. For the study at large: Unique TCRs from HLA-typed donors, approximately 80 million of them, were held in an early data release.

Primers: 60 Vbeta forward and 13 Jbeta reverse. In the authors' workflow: Later reanalysis found 60 million to 90 million unique TCR beta chains, approximately 11 million of them shared. TCRdb's copy holds only in-frame clones and misses some; the assay was immunoSEQ multiplex PCR. V, J and clone size derive from that table, while D and trimming were established from the DNA sequence. This table has about 93,000 clones, less than 80% appearing once. Trimming removed 3 bases at V and 7 bases at J, with 15 bases between. The CDR3 consists of 14 residues. From germline, CDR1 is GTSNPN and CDR2 SVGIG (reference sequence). General study points: Most sequenced TCRs were rare (though some public TCRs occurred in many donors). Productive status was seen about 87% or about 30% of the time for most TCR beta V segments in an earlier analysis.

This clone turned up a few times. What it binds is not known. The rearrangement links TRBV30 to TRBJ1-4; no reliable D call. The specimen was PBMCs. This receptor was obtained from a woman in her 40s in good health and CMV-seronegative. CDR3 DNA: TGTGCCTGGAGCGCTGGGATCGGAGGTGAAAAACTGTTTTTT. It translates to CAWSAGIGGEKLFF.